A selection of T cell receptor beta chains follows, all from one sample in a study of cytomegalovirus exposure and HLA in healthy donors. The assay was immunoSEQ multiplex PCR, and TCRdb's table has in-frame clones only and misses some. Of 180,000 or so clones listed, 70% to 90% are singletons. Input material: PBMCs. Every receptor here comes from a woman aged 25 to 45 in good health and CMV-seronegative. CDR3s include the opening cysteine and the closing phenylalanine or tryptophan. The order of the fields is V gene, clone size, D gene, J gene, CDR3 protein, CDR3 DNA. D genes are given only for firm matches. Size is omitted from some rows. Given values are once, few, many or a class for expanded clones.

V: TRBV14
size: -
D: TRBD2
J: TRBJ2-7
CDR3: CASSQAGGVTYEQYF
DNA: TGTGCCAGCAGCCAAGCGGGGGGGGTAACCTACGAGCAGTACTTC

V: TRBV29-1
size: -
D: TRBD1
J: TRBJ2-7
CDR3: CSVQTGAHGEQYF
DNA: TGCAGCGTTCAGACAGGGGCCCATGGGGAGCAGTACTTC

V: TRBV7-9
size: -
D: -
J: TRBJ2-7
CDR3: CSSSSGGVVRYEQYF
DNA: TGTTCCAGCAGCTCCGGGGGTGTGGTTCGGTACGAGCAGTACTTC

V: TRBV5-1
size: -
D: TRBD1
J: TRBJ1-1
CDR3: CASSRAWDSMNTEAFF
DNA: TGCGCCAGCAGCCGAGCTTGGGACAGCATGAACACTGAAGCTTTCTTT

V: TRBV7-6
size: -
D: TRBD1
J: TRBJ2-1
CDR3: CASIGQGNNEQFF
DNA: TGTGCCAGCATCGGACAGGGAAACAATGAGCAGTTCTTC

V: TRBV6-1
size: -
D: TRBD2
J: TRBJ2-7
CDR3: CASSVGTSENYEQYF
DNA: TGTGCCAGCAGTGTGGGGACTAGCGAAAACTACGAGCAGTACTTC

V: TRBV5-1
size: -
D: -
J: TRBJ1-2
CDR3: CASREPGLLYGYTF
DNA: TGCGCCAGCAGGGAACCCGGACTCCTCTATGGCTACACCTTC

V: TRBV29-1
size: once
D: -
J: TRBJ2-3
CDR3: CSVRGTDTQYF
DNA: TGCAGCGTCCGGGGGACAGATACGCAGTATTTT

V: TRBV19
size: few
D: TRBD2
J: TRBJ2-1
CDR3: CASSILGGSSYNEQFF
DNA: TGTGCCAGTAGTATACTCGGGGGGAGCTCCTACAATGAGCAGTTCTTC

V: TRBV6-5
size: -
D: TRBD1
J: TRBJ2-2
CDR3: CASSPGTGRTGELFF
DNA: TGTGCCAGCAGCCCGGGGACAGGGCGGACCGGGGAGCTGTTTTTT

V: TRBV11-2
size: -
D: -
J: TRBJ1-3
CDR3: CASSLSGGGFSGNTIYF
DNA: TGTGCCAGCAGCTTAAGTGGGGGAGGCTTCTCTGGAAACACCATATATTTT

V: TRBV7-3
size: -
D: -
J: TRBJ2-2
CDR3: CASSTTRGSGELFF
DNA: TGTGCCAGCAGCACTACGCGAGGGTCCGGGGAGCTGTTTTTT

V: TRBV4-1
size: -
D: -
J: TRBJ1-2
CDR3: CASSQDMGAGDPGLYGYTF
DNA: TGCGCCAGCAGCCAAGATATGGGGGCAGGAGATCCCGGCCTCTATGGCTACACCTTC

V: TRBV19
size: -
D: TRBD2
J: TRBJ2-2
CDR3: CASSRGGGTGELFF
DNA: TGTGCCAGTAGCCGCGGGGGAGGCACCGGGGAGCTGTTTTTT

V: TRBV2
size: -
D: TRBD1
J: TRBJ1-1
CDR3: CASNSRTGGRTEAFF
DNA: TGTGCCAGCAACTCCCGGACAGGAGGGAGAACTGAAGCTTTCTTT

V: TRBV5-1
size: -
D: TRBD2
J: TRBJ2-1
CDR3: CASSSTSGDYNEQFF
DNA: TGCGCCAGCAGCTCCACTAGCGGGGACTACAATGAGCAGTTCTTC

V: TRBV27
size: once
D: -
J: TRBJ2-1
CDR3: CASSFWGGDEQFF
DNA: TGTGCCAGCAGTTTTTGGGGGGGCGATGAGCAGTTCTTC

V: TRBV4-2
size: -
D: TRBD1
J: TRBJ2-7
CDR3: CASSQDGTDYEQYF
DNA: TGTGCCAGCAGCCAAGATGGGACAGACTACGAGCAGTACTTC

V: TRBV27
size: -
D: TRBD2
J: TRBJ2-2
CDR3: CASRGLAGDPTGELFF
DNA: TGTGCCAGTAGAGGTCTAGCGGGAGATCCCACCGGGGAGCTGTTTTTT

V: TRBV2
size: -
D: -
J: TRBJ1-2
CDR3: CASTEQVLGAYTF
DNA: TGTGCCAGCACCGAGCAGGTGCTGGGGGCCTACACCTTC

V: TRBV7-9
size: -
D: -
J: TRBJ2-7
CDR3: CASSASQGIIDEQYF
DNA: TGTGCCAGCAGCGCATCACAGGGTATTATCGACGAGCAGTACTTC

V: TRBV25-1
size: -
D: -
J: TRBJ2-2
CDR3: CASSESILRTGELFF
DNA: TGTGCCAGCAGTGAATCTATCCTCCGGACCGGGGAGCTGTTTTTT

V: TRBV7-9
size: -
D: -
J: TRBJ2-7
CDR3: CASSLQVSYEQYF
DNA: TGTGCCAGCAGCTTACAGGTTTCCTACGAGCAGTACTTC

V: TRBV28
size: -
D: TRBD1
J: TRBJ1-2
CDR3: CASSLGQTYGYTF
DNA: TGTGCCAGCAGTTTGGGACAGACCTATGGCTACACCTTC

V: TRBV9
size: once
D: -
J: TRBJ1-1
CDR3: CASSVNHQGDTEAFF
DNA: TGTGCCAGCAGCGTAAACCATCAAGGGGACACTGAAGCTTTCTTT

V: TRBV7-3
size: once
D: TRBD2
J: TRBJ2-1
CDR3: CASSFAGGPRNEQFF
DNA: TGTGCCAGCAGCTTTGCGGGGGGGCCTAGGAATGAGCAGTTCTTC

V: TRBV5-1
size: -
D: TRBD2
J: TRBJ2-3
CDR3: CASAFGGGSTDTQYF
DNA: TGCGCCAGCGCCTTTGGGGGAGGGTCCACAGATACGCAGTATTTT

V: TRBV15
size: once
D: -
J: TRBJ1-1
CDR3: CATSSQSPGTRGTEAFF
DNA: TGTGCCACCAGCAGCCAATCGCCGGGAACCCGGGGGACTGAAGCTTTCTTT

V: TRBV5-1
size: -
D: -
J: TRBJ2-5
CDR3: CASSLELGPGETQYF
DNA: TGCGCCAGCAGCTTGGAGTTGGGGCCGGGTGAGACCCAGTACTTC

V: TRBV6-5
size: -
D: -
J: TRBJ2-7
CDR3: CASSYRGTGGLEQYF
DNA: TGTGCCAGCAGTTATCGGGGCACCGGGGGGCTCGAGCAGTACTTC

V: TRBV10-3
size: -
D: TRBD1
J: TRBJ2-7
CDR3: CAISDRDRGVHEQYF
DNA: TGTGCCATCAGTGACCGGGACAGGGGTGTCCACGAGCAGTACTTC

V: TRBV27
size: once
D: -
J: TRBJ2-2
CDR3: CASSSPGLTGELFF
DNA: TGTGCCAGCAGCTCTCCAGGGCTCACCGGGGAGCTGTTTTTT

V: TRBV15
size: -
D: TRBD1
J: TRBJ2-1
CDR3: CATSGMDRAFNEQFF
DNA: TGTGCCACCAGCGGAATGGACAGGGCCTTCAATGAGCAGTTCTTC

V: TRBV5-1
size: few
D: TRBD1
J: TRBJ2-7
CDR3: CASSLELDRGIEQYF
DNA: TGCGCCAGCAGCTTGGAGCTGGACAGGGGGATCGAGCAGTACTTC

V: TRBV4-1
size: few
D: TRBD2
J: TRBJ2-1
CDR3: CASSQLLAGGFNEQFF
DNA: TGCGCCAGCAGCCAATTACTAGCGGGAGGGTTCAATGAGCAGTTCTTC

V: TRBV27
size: -
D: -
J: TRBJ2-7
CDR3: CASRPTGPYEQYF
DNA: TGTGCCAGCAGGCCTACAGGGCCCTACGAGCAGTACTTC

V: TRBV11-2
size: -
D: TRBD2
J: TRBJ2-1
CDR3: CASSLHASGYNEQFF
DNA: TGTGCCAGCAGCTTACATGCTAGCGGGTACAATGAGCAGTTCTTC

V: TRBV7-9
size: -
D: -
J: TRBJ2-1
CDR3: CASSLTRVYNEQFF
DNA: TGTGCCAGCAGCTTAACCAGGGTATACAATGAGCAGTTCTTC

V: TRBV6-1
size: -
D: TRBD2
J: TRBJ2-1
CDR3: CASSEMASGPYNEQFF
DNA: TGTGCCAGCAGTGAAATGGCTAGCGGACCCTACAATGAGCAGTTCTTC

V: TRBV11-2
size: -
D: -
J: TRBJ1-1
CDR3: CASSRGGAVGAFF
DNA: TGTGCCAGCAGCCGAGGGGGGGCGGTTGGAGCTTTCTTT

V: TRBV9
size: -
D: -
J: TRBJ2-3
CDR3: CASSPRGDGTDTQYF
DNA: TGTGCCAGCAGCCCCAGGGGAGATGGCACAGATACGCAGTATTTT

V: TRBV11-2
size: -
D: TRBD1
J: TRBJ2-7
CDR3: CASSLVGQGYEQYF
DNA: TGTGCCAGCAGCTTAGTTGGACAGGGCTACGAGCAGTACTTC

V: TRBV14
size: -
D: -
J: TRBJ2-5
CDR3: CASSQDRVQETQYF
DNA: TGTGCCAGCAGCCAAGACAGGGTGCAGGAGACCCAGTACTTC

V: TRBV2
size: -
D: -
J: TRBJ2-1
CDR3: CASSKGRQVAGHEQFF
DNA: TGTGCCAGCAGTAAGGGCCGACAGGTGGCAGGTCATGAGCAGTTCTTC

V: TRBV5-1
size: -
D: TRBD2
J: TRBJ2-2
CDR3: CASSLSGGDTGELFF
DNA: TGCGCCAGCAGCTTGAGTGGGGGGGACACCGGGGAGCTGTTTTTT

V: TRBV28
size: -
D: -
J: TRBJ1-1
CDR3: CASRSIIRQENTEAFF
DNA: TGTGCCAGCAGATCTATTATACGGCAGGAGAACACTGAAGCTTTCTTT

V: TRBV28
size: once
D: -
J: TRBJ2-1
CDR3: CATSYYNEQFF
DNA: TGTGCCACCTCCTACTACAATGAGCAGTTCTTC

V: TRBV7-3
size: -
D: TRBD2
J: TRBJ2-1
CDR3: CASSLLAASYNEQFF
DNA: TGTGCCAGCAGCTTACTAGCGGCTTCCTACAATGAGCAGTTCTTC

V: TRBV7-9
size: -
D: TRBD1
J: TRBJ1-1
CDR3: CASSIGTGGPLNTEAFF
DNA: TGTGCCAGCAGCATTGGCACAGGGGGGCCCTTGAACACTGAAGCTTTCTTT